A single TCR beta chain is shown here with its context. Its antigen is not known. Deletions cut 4 bases from V and 7 bases from J, with 13 bases between. The germline V gene encodes CDR1 LNHDA and CDR2 SQIVND (reference sequence). The CDR3 spans 14 residues. Produced via immunoSEQ multiplex PCR; TCRdb's table is partial and in-frame only. The top ten clones hold 5.5% to 6.5% of a sample with under 250,000 clones, approximately 82% of them seen once. The source of the sample is a study of cytomegalovirus exposure and HLA in healthy donors. Findings and limits, study-wide: The majority of TCR sequences were rare, yet some public TCRs appeared in many donors. The classifier reportedly diagnosed cytomegalovirus status with high specificity and sensitivity. In a later analysis, first-cohort TCR clusters were found to tend to co-occur in the 95 to 150 validation repertoires. Cytomegalovirus association was listed for approximately 150 TCR beta chains.

The sequenced sample consisted of PBMCs. The TCR comes from a woman aged 18-29 years in good health and CMV-seronegative. This chain links TRBV19 with TRBJ1-4, with D uncertain. The CDR3 sequence is CASSNDGHREKLFF. CDR3 coding DNA: TGTGCCAGTAGTAACGACGGCCATCGTGAAAAACTGTTTTTT.